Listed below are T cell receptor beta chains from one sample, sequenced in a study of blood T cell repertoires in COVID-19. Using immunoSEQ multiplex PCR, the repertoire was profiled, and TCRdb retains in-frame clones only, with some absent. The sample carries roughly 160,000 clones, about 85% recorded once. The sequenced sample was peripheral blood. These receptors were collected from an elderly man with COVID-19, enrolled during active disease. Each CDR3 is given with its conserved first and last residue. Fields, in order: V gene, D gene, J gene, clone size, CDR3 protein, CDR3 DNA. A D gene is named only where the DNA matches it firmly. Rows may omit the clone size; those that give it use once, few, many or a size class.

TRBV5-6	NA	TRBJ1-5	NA	CASSLMGTGENQPQHF	TGTGCCAGCAGCTTGATGGGCACAGGAGAAAATCAGCCCCAGCATTTT
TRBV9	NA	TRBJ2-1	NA	CASSGRDTQFF	TGTGCCAGCAGCGGCCGGGACACGCAGTTCTTC
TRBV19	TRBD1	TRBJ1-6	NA	CASTQGANSPLHF	TGTGCCAGCACACAGGGGGCAAATTCACCCCTCCACTTT
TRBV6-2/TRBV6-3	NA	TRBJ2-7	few	CASSFRGPRGEQYF	TGTGCCAGCAGTTTCAGGGGCCCACGGGGCGAGCAGTACTTC
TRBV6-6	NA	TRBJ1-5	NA	CASSSTGRDQPQHF	TGTGCCAGCAGTTCCACCGGGAGAGATCAGCCCCAGCATTTT
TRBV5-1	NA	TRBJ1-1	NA	CASSQSEHTEAFF	TGCGCCAGCAGCCAGTCGGAGCACACTGAAGCTTTCTTT
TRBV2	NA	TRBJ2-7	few	CASSSGLFYEQYF	TGTGCCAGCAGTTCGGGACTCTTTTACGAGCAGTACTTC
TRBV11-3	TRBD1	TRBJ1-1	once	CASSLGIPGGSEAFF	TGTGCCAGCAGCTTAGGGATCCCAGGGGGCTCTGAAGCTTTCTTT
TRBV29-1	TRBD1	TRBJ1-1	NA	CSVVKDRGLTEAFF	TGCAGCGTTGTAAAGGACAGGGGGCTTACTGAAGCTTTCTTT
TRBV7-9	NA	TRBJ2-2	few	CASRGVGELFF	TGTGCCAGCAGGGGCGTCGGGGAGCTGTTTTTT
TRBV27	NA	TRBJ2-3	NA	CASSLWTEPDTQYF	TGTGCCAGCAGTCTTTGGACAGAACCAGATACGCAGTATTTT
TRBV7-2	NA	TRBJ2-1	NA	CASSLASQGGSMRFF	TGTGCCAGCAGCTTAGCGTCCCAGGGAGGTTCTATGCGCTTCTTC
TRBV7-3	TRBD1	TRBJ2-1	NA	CASSLPGQVSSYNEQFF	TGTGCCAGCAGCCTCCCCGGACAGGTCAGCTCCTACAATGAGCAGTTCTTC
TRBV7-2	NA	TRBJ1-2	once	CASSSTQGLVGYGYTF	TGTGCCAGCAGCTCAACACAGGGTTTAGTCGGCTATGGCTACACCTTC
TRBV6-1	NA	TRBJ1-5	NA	CASSEVGASNQPQHF	TGTGCCAGCAGTGAGGTTGGGGCTAGCAATCAGCCCCAGCATTTT
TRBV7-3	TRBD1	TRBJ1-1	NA	CASSPLTGTEAFF	TGTGCCAGCAGCCCCCTGACAGGGACTGAAGCTTTCTTT
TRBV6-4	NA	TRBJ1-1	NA	CASTRTAGIGTEAFF	TGTGCCAGCACTCGGACGGCAGGGATAGGGACTGAAGCTTTCTTT
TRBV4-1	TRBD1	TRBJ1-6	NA	CASSQDPGQYVSPLHF	TGCGCCAGCAGCCAAGATCCGGGACAGTACGTCTCGCCCCTCCACTTT
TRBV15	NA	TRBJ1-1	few	CATSRDLAANTEAFF	TGTGCCACCAGCAGAGATCTGGCCGCGAACACTGAAGCTTTCTTT
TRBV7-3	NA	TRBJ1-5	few	CASSEEGNQPQHF	TGTGCCAGCTCAGAGGAGGGCAATCAGCCCCAGCATTTT
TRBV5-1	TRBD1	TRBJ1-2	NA	CASSPPGQTNYGYTF	TGCGCCAGCAGCCCTCCGGGACAGACTAACTATGGCTACACCTTC
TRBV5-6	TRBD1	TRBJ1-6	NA	CASSAAGTAPYSPLHF	TGTGCCAGCAGCGCCGCCGGGACAGCGCCTTATTCACCCCTCCACTTT
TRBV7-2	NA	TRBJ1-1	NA	CASSKAGGLEAFF	TGTGCCAGCAGCAAAGCCGGAGGCCTCGAAGCTTTCTTT
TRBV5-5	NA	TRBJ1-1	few	CASSLEEGRTEAFF	TGTGCCAGCAGCTTGGAGGAGGGGCGGACTGAAGCTTTCTTT
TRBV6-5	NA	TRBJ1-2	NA	CASSYDSSGGYTF	TGTGCCAGCAGTTATGACAGCTCCGGCGGCTACACCTTC
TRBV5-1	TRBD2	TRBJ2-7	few	CASSLVGTNSYEQYF	TGCGCCAGCAGCTTGGTGGGGACTAACTCCTACGAGCAGTACTTC
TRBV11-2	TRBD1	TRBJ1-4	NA	CASSTQDRGRIGGLEKLFF	TGTGCCAGCAGTACCCAGGACAGGGGAAGAATCGGGGGCCTTGAAAAACTGTTTTTT
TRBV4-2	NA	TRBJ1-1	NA	CASSQRPNRARANEAFF	TGTGCCAGCAGCCAGCGACCAAACAGGGCGAGGGCGAATGAAGCTTTCTTT
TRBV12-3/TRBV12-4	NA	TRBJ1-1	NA	CASSLAQGTEAFF	TGTGCCAGCAGTTTAGCACAGGGCACTGAAGCTTTCTTT
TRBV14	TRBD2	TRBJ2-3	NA	CASSQVAGGARTQYF	TGTGCCAGCAGCCAAGTCGCCGGGGGGGCCAGGACGCAGTATTTT
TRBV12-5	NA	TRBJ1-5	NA	CASAPYGNQPQHF	TGTGCTAGTGCCCCGTATGGCAATCAGCCCCAGCATTTT
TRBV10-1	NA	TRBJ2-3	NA	CASSRLRTGYTQYF	TGCGCCAGCAGTAGATTACGGACGGGGTATACGCAGTATTTT
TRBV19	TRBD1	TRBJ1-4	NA	CASTPDRGIEKLFF	TGTGCCAGTACCCCCGACAGGGGGATTGAAAAACTGTTTTTT
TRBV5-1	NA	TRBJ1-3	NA	CASSLQGSSSGNTIYF	TGCGCCAGCAGCTTGCAGGGAAGTTCATCTGGAAACACCATATATTTT
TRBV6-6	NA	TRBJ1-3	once	CASSLQGSGNTIYF	TGTGCCAGCAGTCTACAGGGCTCTGGAAACACCATATATTTT
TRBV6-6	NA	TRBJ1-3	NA	CASSYRSPSGNTIYF	TGTGCCAGCAGTTACAGGAGTCCCTCTGGAAACACCATATATTTT
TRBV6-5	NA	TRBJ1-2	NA	CASRNTDFYGYTF	TGTGCCAGCAGGAATACGGACTTCTATGGCTACACCTTC
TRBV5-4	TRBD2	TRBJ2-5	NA	CASSLAGLAGGTQYF	TGTGCCAGCAGCTTGGCCGGCTTAGCGGGGGGGACCCAGTACTTC
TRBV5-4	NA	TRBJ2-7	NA	CATSSRFPYEQYF	TGTGCCACTTCTAGCCGCTTCCCTTACGAGCAGTACTTC
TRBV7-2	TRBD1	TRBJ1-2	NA	CASSLEQGPRGYTF	TGTGCCAGCAGCTTAGAACAGGGGCCGAGAGGCTACACCTTC
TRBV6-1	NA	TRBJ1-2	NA	CASSEEDGYTF	TGTGCCAGCAGTGAGGAGGATGGCTACACCTTC